A single sample gave rise to the 29 T cell receptor beta chains below, sequenced in a study of blood T cell repertoires in COVID-19. Sequenced by immunoSEQ multiplex PCR; TCRdb stores in-frame clones only, minus some. The sample carries roughly 100,000 clones, roughly 79% recorded once. The material sequenced was peripheral blood. The receptor source for this set is a woman in her 70s with acute or convalescent COVID-19.

This clone was detected only once. The chain links TRBV3-1 (or the pseudogene TRBV3-2) to TRBJ2-1; the match to TRBD2 covers 11 bases. V was pared by 5 bases and J by 3 bases, with 9 bases of the junction left unmatched. The CDR3 spans 17 residues. The germline V gene encodes CDR1 LGHDT and CDR2 YNNKEL (reference sequence). Here the CDR3 reads CASSGTSGFWIYNEQFF. Here the CDR3 DNA reads TGTGCCAGCAGCGGGACTAGCGGCTTTTGGATCTACAATGAGCAGTTCTTC.

The chain has TRBV19 and TRBJ1-6; the match to TRBD1 covers 8 bases. V was clipped by 8 bases and J by 7 bases; unmatched bases: 1. This CDR3 has 12 amino acids. Germline values: CDR1 LNHDA, CDR2 SQIVND (reference sequence). The CDR3 nucleotides read TGTGCCAGTGGGACAGGAAATTCACCCCTCCACTTT. Translating it yields CASGTGNSPLHF.

The V gene is TRBV7-9, the J gene TRBJ2-3, with 7 bases matching TRBD2. The V and J ends lost 5 bases and 6 bases, in that order; junction bases with no gene match: 14. This CDR3 comprises 16 residues. Germline CDR1 reads SEHNR; CDR2 reads FQNEAQ (reference sequence). The CDR3 reads CASSLSASGPYDTQYF. DNA for the CDR3: TGTGCCAGCAGCCTCTCGGCTAGCGGTCCTTATGATACGCAGTATTTT. The full variable domain, in which reference TRBV7-9 and TRBJ2-3 provide the parts outside the CDR3, is DTGVSQNPRHKITKRGQNVTFRCDPISEHNRLYWYRQTLGQGPEFLTYFQNEAQLEKSRLLSDRFSAERPKGSFSTLEIQRTEQGDSAMYLCASSLSASGPYDTQYFGPGTRLTVL.

This clone was counted only a few times. V usage is TRBV7-2 and J usage is TRBJ2-1, with 9 bases that match TRBD2. V was clipped by 2 bases and J by 2 bases; unmatched bases: 4. The germline V gene has CDR1 SGHTA and CDR2 FQGNSA. The CDR3 is 16 amino acids. The CDR3 DNA reads as TGTGCCAGCAGCTTAAATCTAGCGGGGACCTACAATGAGCAGTTCTTC. Protein: CASSLNLAGTYNEQFF.

This clone was detected only a few times. V is TRBV19 and J is TRBJ1-2; TRBD1 is a possible D gene (5 bases). Trimming shortened V by 3 bases and J by 4 bases, and 12 bases separated the two germline ends. The CDR3 is 14 amino acids. Germline assignment: CDR1 LNHDA and CDR2 SQIVND (reference sequence). This CDR3 is CASSIDRNLYGYTF. In DNA, the CDR3 is TGTGCCAGTAGTATTGACAGAAACCTCTATGGCTACACCTTC. Together with reference TRBV19 and TRBJ1-2, the CDR3 gives the full variable domain: DGGITQSPKYLFRKEGQNVTLSCEQNLNHDAMYWYRQDPGQGLRLIYYSQIVNDFQKGDIAEGYSVSREKKESFPLTVTSAQKNPTAFYLCASSIDRNLYGYTFGSGTRLTVV.

The chain joins TRBV4-1 to TRBJ1-2; TRBD1 aligns across 9 bases. Germline V CDR1 and CDR2: MGHRA, YSYEKL. The CDR3 runs 17 residues. Losses at the gene ends were 2 bases for V and 4 bases for J; bases not matched to a gene: 11. CDR3: CASSQQQGQGFGYGYTF. CDR3 nucleotides: TGCGCCAGCAGCCAACAACAGGGACAGGGCTTCGGCTATGGCTACACCTTC.

J is TRBJ1-2 and V is TRBV15, with 7 bases that match TRBD1. The V gene end was trimmed by 1 base and the J gene end by 7 bases; junction bases not matched to a gene: 6. Germline CDR1 reads LNHNV; CDR2 reads YYDKDF (reference sequence). This CDR3 is built from 14 residues. For the CDR3, the DNA is TGTGCCACCAGCAGAGGAGGGGGCTTTGGTGGCTACACCTTC. This encodes CATSRGGGFGGYTF.

For the CDR3, the DNA is TGCGCCAGCAGCCAAGACGGGACTGACTTCTCCTACGAGCAGTACTTC. Amino acids: CASSQDGTDFSYEQYF. The gene calls are TRBV4-1 and TRBJ2-7; a possible D gene is TRBD2 (6 bases). This CDR3 has 16 residues. Trimming removed 0 bases from V and 0 bases from J, with 12 bases in between. The germline gives CDR1 MGHRA, CDR2 YSYEKL.

This rearrangement joins TRBV30 to TRBJ1-5; the D gene is possibly TRBD1 (5 bases). The CDR3 contains 19 residues. V lost 1 base to trimming and J lost 4 bases, with 26 bases between them. CDR1 is GTSNPN and CDR2 is SVGIG in the germline V gene (reference sequence). CDR3 amino acids: CAWSARQWDSRSRNQPQHF. In DNA form, the CDR3 reads TGTGCCTGGAGTGCGCGTCAATGGGACTCAAGGTCGAGGAATCAGCCCCAGCATTTT.

This chain joins TRBV6-2 or TRBV6-3 and TRBJ1-3; tentative D call: TRBD1 (6 bases). The CDR3 length is 16 residues. CDR1 and CDR2 from the germline V gene are MNHEY and SVGEGT. V was clipped by 6 bases and J by 0 bases, with 15 bases between them. CDR3 loop: CASSPPPRGSGNTIYF. The CDR3, as DNA: TGTGCCAGCAGCCCTCCCCCCAGGGGCTCTGGAAACACCATATATTTT.

The chain combines TRBV7-2 with TRBJ2-5; possibly TRBD2 for D (6 bases). The CDR3 is 15 amino acids. CDR1 SGHTA and CDR2 FQGNSA come from the germline V gene. Trimming pared 5 bases from V and 1 base from J, leaving 14 bases between. CDR3 loop: CASSIRRGPQETQYF. In nucleotides, the CDR3 is TGTGCCAGCAGCATCCGGAGGGGCCCCCAAGAGACCCAGTACTTC.

V usage is TRBV5-1 and J usage is TRBJ1-4; D ambiguous. The CDR3 extends over 14 amino acids. V was pared by 1 base and J by 8 bases, with 12 bases between. Germline assignment: CDR1 SGHRS and CDR2 YFSETQ. The chain's CDR3 is CASSLWPSEEKLFF. The DNA of the CDR3 is TGCGCCAGCAGCTTGTGGCCATCAGAAGAAAAACTGTTTTTT.

The chain employs TRBV7-2 and TRBJ2-1; 7 bases match TRBD1. In germline, CDR1 is SGHTA, CDR2 FQGNSA. With 5 bases clipped from V and 3 bases from J, the junction kept 7 bases outside the gene matches. The CDR3 spans 15 residues. This CDR3 reads CASSLSGTVYNEQFF. DNA of the CDR3: TGTGCCAGCAGCCTATCCGGGACAGTCTACAATGAGCAGTTCTTC.

This chain connects TRBV29-1 to TRBJ2-3, with 11 bases identical to TRBD2. This CDR3 region has 15 residues. The V gene end was trimmed by 1 base and the J gene end by 6 bases; junction bases not matched to a gene: 6. Germline values: CDR1 SQVTM, CDR2 ANQGSEA. CDR3 sequence (DNA): TGCAGCGTTGAAGGACTAGCGGGGCCAGGGGATACGCAGTATTTT. Encoded protein: CSVEGLAGPGDTQYF.

The chain couples TRBV6-5 to TRBJ2-1, with 8 bases aligning to TRBD1. J lost 4 bases, V lost 2 bases, and 7 bases had no gene match. The CDR3 consists of 16 residues. CDR1 is MNHEY and CDR2 is SVGAGI in the germline V gene. The CDR3 DNA reads TGTGCCAGCAGTTACGCTCCACAGGGGGTTTACAATGAGCAGTTCTTC. It is translated as CASSYAPQGVYNEQFF.

The chain combines TRBV11-2 with TRBJ2-7, with 7 nucleotides matching TRBD2. V lost 2 bases, J lost 6 bases, and 4 bases stayed unmatched. CDR1 SGHAT and CDR2 FQNNGV come from the germline V gene. The CDR3 loop spans 13 amino acids. The DNA for the CDR3 is TGTGCCAGCAGCTTAAGAGGGGAGGGCGAGCAGTACTTC. This sequence encodes CASSLRGEGEQYF.

Only one count was recorded for this clone. The J gene is TRBJ2-2, the V gene TRBV30, with TRBD2 as a possible D gene (6 bases). With 3 bases removed from V and 1 base from J, the gap between germline ends came to 15 bases. The CDR3 consists of 16 residues. The V gene's germline CDR1 is GTSNPN and CDR2 SVGIG (reference sequence). The CDR3 is CAWRGTPFENTGELFF. DNA for the CDR3: TGTGCCTGGAGGGGGACTCCATTCGAGAACACCGGGGAGCTGTTTTTT.

The gene calls are TRBV30 and TRBJ2-7; 8 bases are shared with TRBD2. In germline, CDR1 is GTSNPN, CDR2 SVGIG (reference sequence). This CDR3 is built from 14 residues. V was clipped by 4 bases and J by 0 bases; unmatched bases: 5. In DNA, the CDR3 is TGTGCCTGGATGCGGGGGGCGGCCTCCTACGAGCAGTACTTC. The encoded protein is CAWMRGAASYEQYF.

This clone showed up just once. The chain links TRBV12-5 to TRBJ1-5; 7 bases align to TRBD1. The CDR3 runs 14 residues. Germline assignment: CDR1 LGHNT and CDR2 FRNRAP. J was trimmed by 3 bases and V by 7 bases; bases with no gene match: 6. The CDR3 coding sequence is TGTGCTAGTGACATGGACAGGATCAATCAGCCCCAGCATTTT. Its translation is CASDMDRINQPQHF. Together with reference TRBV12-5 and TRBJ1-5, the CDR3 gives the full variable domain: DARVTQTPRHKVTEMGQEVTMRCQPILGHNTVFWYRQTMMQGLELLAYFRNRAPLDDSGMPKDRFSAEMPDATLATLKIQPSEPRDSAVYFCASDMDRINQPQHFGDGTRLSIL.

This rearrangement joins TRBV19 to TRBJ1-2; no definite D call. This CDR3 contains 14 residues. Germline values: CDR1 LNHDA, CDR2 SQIVND (reference sequence). V shed 6 bases and J shed 2 bases, with 13 bases lying between them. CDR3 DNA: TGTGCCAGTAGAATGAGAGATACCAACTATGGCTACACCTTC. This gives the protein CASRMRDTNYGYTF.

The chain couples TRBV19 to TRBJ1-2; D remains unclear. Trimming cost V 4 bases and J 0 bases, with 12 bases left between them. CDR3 length: 15 amino acids. Germline V gene sequence: CDR1 LNHDA, CDR2 SQIVND (reference sequence). The CDR3 loop is CASSTPGGANYGYTF. CDR3 DNA sequence: TGTGCCAGTAGTACCCCTGGCGGAGCTAACTATGGCTACACCTTC.

The chain is built from TRBV6-5 and TRBJ1-2; tentative D call: TRBD1 (6 bases). Per the germline V gene, CDR1 is MNHEY and CDR2 is SVGAGI. V was shortened by 3 bases and J by 4 bases, with 12 bases between the two germline ends. The length of the CDR3 is 14 residues. Here the CDR3 reads CASSYSRGSYGYTF. The DNA of the CDR3 is TGTGCCAGCAGTTATAGTAGGGGGAGCTATGGCTACACCTTC.

V is TRBV4-3 and J is TRBJ2-3; 11 bases map to TRBD2. CDR3 size: 17 residues. V lost 0 bases to trimming and J lost 6 bases; unmatched junction nucleotides: 8. Germline CDR1 LGHNA, CDR2 YSLEER. CDR3 residues: CASSQDRNSGRADTQYF. The DNA for the CDR3 is TGCGCCAGCAGCCAAGATCGTAATAGCGGGAGGGCGGATACGCAGTATTTT.

This chain connects TRBV14 to TRBJ1-1; no definite D call. The V end lost 1 base, the J end lost 4 bases, and 7 bases lay between the germline ends. Per germline, CDR1 SGHDN and CDR2 FVKESK. This CDR3 is built from 13 residues. CDR3: CASSQAEGTEAFF. DNA of the CDR3: TGTGCCAGCAGCCAAGCGGAGGGCACTGAAGCTTTCTTT.

This chain links TRBV7-3 with TRBJ2-5; D unresolved. Per germline, CDR1 SGHTA and CDR2 FQGTGA. The V gene lost 5 bases and the J gene lost 2 bases, with 9 bases spanning the gap. This CDR3 spans 13 amino acids. The chain's CDR3 is CASSPGLQETQYF. CDR3 DNA: TGTGCCAGCAGCCCGGGTCTACAAGAGACCCAGTACTTC.

The chain uses TRBV12-3 or TRBV12-4 and TRBJ1-1, with TRBD1 matching over 8 bases. The CDR3 is made up of 12 amino acids. The trim removed 4 bases at V and 9 bases at J, leaving 4 bases unmatched. CDR3 region: CASSSHRGKAFF. CDR3 coding DNA: TGTGCCAGCAGTTCCCACAGGGGGAAAGCTTTCTTT.

This chain uses TRBV6-2 or TRBV6-3 with TRBJ1-1; a possible D gene is TRBD1 (5 bases). The CDR3 extends over 14 amino acids. Germline V gene sequence: CDR1 MNHEY, CDR2 SVGEGT. V was pared by 3 bases and J by 1 base, with 9 bases between. The CDR3 protein is CASSYQRGNTEAFF. As DNA, the CDR3 is TGTGCCAGCAGTTATCAAAGGGGGAACACTGAAGCTTTCTTT.

The genes are TRBV21-1 and TRBJ1-5; the DNA was not used to check the table's D call, TRBD1. TRBV21-1 has pseudogene status. The CDR3 sequence is 15 residues long. The CDR3 DNA is TGTGCCAGCAGCAAAGGTCACAGGGTCAATCAGCCCCAGCATTTT. Translation: CASSKGHRVNQPQHF.

V gene TRBV4-2 combines with J gene TRBJ2-1, with TRBD2 as a possible D gene (5 bases). This CDR3 comprises 16 residues. Trimming removed 0 bases at V and 2 bases at J, with 11 bases between. In germline, CDR1 is LGHNA, CDR2 YNFKEQ. The CDR3 here is CASSQDFSGTYNEQFF. The DNA of the CDR3 is TGTGCCAGCAGCCAAGATTTCAGCGGAACCTACAATGAGCAGTTCTTC.